This passage covers 21 T cell receptor beta chains from one sample sequenced in a study of tumor and adjacent non-tumor tissue in lung cancer. RNA was extracted from bulk tissue without any cell sorting. The library came from three nested PCR rounds adapted from ARM-PCR protocols. TCRdb called the multiplex PCR reads again in MiXCR, with one record for every CDR3 protein. This sample has 120,000 or so distinct CDR3 sequences, with approximately 71% found just once. Sample: lung tumor tissue. These receptors came from a man under 40 with non-small cell lung cancer.

As to this clonotype: At one end the junction does not follow the germline gene, possibly because of a read error. The chain couples TRBV11-2 to TRBJ2-1; the D gene is possibly TRBD2 (5 bases). Germline V gives CDR1 SGHAT, CDR2 FQNNGV. This CDR3 is built from 17 residues. The chain's CDR3 is CTSSLVVPNGTYNEQFF. The CDR3 DNA reads as TGTACCAGCAGTTTAGTGGTACCGAACGGGACCTACAATGAGCAGTTCTTC. Filled out from reference TRBV11-2 and TRBJ2-1, the complete variable domain reads EAGVAQSPRYKIIEKRQSVAFWCNPISGHATLYWYQQILGQGPKLLIQFQNNGVVDDSQLPKDRFSAERLKGVDSTLKIQPAKLEDSAVYLCTSSLVVPNGTYNEQFFGPGTRLTVL.

This clonotype occurred many times. J is TRBJ2-5 and V is TRBV6-2 or TRBV6-3; a weak D match, TRBD1 (6 bases). The CDR3 loop spans 14 amino acids. Germline lookup yields CDR1 MNHEY and CDR2 SVGEGT. The V gene lost 2 bases and the J gene lost 5 bases, with 12 bases spanning the gap. The CDR3 here is CASSYLAGAETQYF. The CDR3 nucleotides read TGTGCCAGCAGTTACCTCGCAGGGGCCGAGACCCAGTACTTC.

This clonotype was found a few times. Here the CDR3 reads CASSQVRGVEYGYTF. CDR3 in DNA: TGCGCCAGCAGCCAAGTAAGGGGGGTAGAATATGGCTACACCTTC. The chain joins TRBV4-1 to TRBJ1-2; TRBD1 might be the D (6 bases). With 1 base removed from V and 5 bases from J, the gap between germline ends came to 14 bases. CDR1 and CDR2 (germline): MGHRA, YSYEKL. The CDR3 covers 15 residues.

About this clonotype itself: Without the conserved terminal phenylalanine or tryptophan, this CDR3 likely stems from a read error. The gene calls are TRBV12-3 or TRBV12-4 and TRBJ2-5; tentative D call: TRBD2 (5 bases). Trimming pared 5 bases from V and 2 bases from J, leaving 12 bases between. The CDR3 consists of 14 residues. CDR3 DNA: TGTGCCAGCAGTCGGACTGAGTATCAAGAGACCCAGTACTCC. It yields the protein CASSRTEYQETQYS.

Note on this clonotype: With a much larger clone just one base away, this may be a read error. This rearrangement joins TRBV6-1 to TRBJ2-5, with a possible D match to TRBD1 (6 bases). The CDR3 is 14 amino acids. V lost 8 bases and J 5 bases, leaving 18 bases between the germline ends. The V gene's germline CDR1 is MNHNS and CDR2 SASEGT. Here the CDR3 reads CASQPNGGLETQYF. In DNA, the CDR3 is TGTGCCAGCCAACCCAATGGGGGCCTGGAGACCCAGTACTTC.

This chain uses TRBV29-1 with TRBJ1-2; TRBD1 is a possible D gene (6 bases). V lost 4 bases and J 8 bases, leaving 23 bases between the germline ends. The CDR3 covers 15 residues. Germline V gene lookup returns CDR1 SQVTM and CDR2 ANQGSEA. CDR3 region: CSVGMAGAIMGGYTF. DNA for the CDR3: TGCAGCGTTGGTATGGCAGGGGCGATCATGGGAGGCTACACCTTC. Drawing the rest from reference TRBV29-1 and TRBJ1-2, the complete variable domain is SAVISQKPSRDICQRGTSLTIQCQVDSQVTMMFWYRQQPGQSLTLIATANQGSEATYESGFVIDKFPISRPNLTFSTLTVSNMSPEDSSIYLCSVGMAGAIMGGYTFGSGTRLTVV.

This clonotype was picked up a small number of times. V usage is TRBV6-5 and J usage is TRBJ2-1; D is undetermined. CDR1 and CDR2 from the germline V gene are MNHEY and SVGAGI. With 2 bases removed from V and 6 bases from J, the gap between germline ends came to 11 bases. The CDR3 has 14 residues. CDR3 protein: CASSYGNRFNEQFF. The CDR3 nucleotides are TGTGCCAGCAGTTACGGCAACAGATTCAATGAGCAGTTCTTC.

A note on this clonotype: One end of the junction is discordant with germline, which a read error may explain. V and J are TRBV29-1 and TRBJ1-1, with D uncertain. Germline V CDR1 and CDR2: SQVTM, ANQGSEA. This CDR3 is built from 11 residues. CDR3 DNA: TGCAACGTTAATAGGAACACTGAAGCTTTCTTT. As protein: CNVNRNTEAFF.

Of note for this clonotype: A read error may be the cause here, since a much bigger clone is one base away. The chain employs TRBV20-1 and TRBJ2-2, with 7 nucleotides matching TRBD2. Germline lookup yields CDR1 DFQATT and CDR2 SNEGSKA (reference sequence). V shed 3 bases and J 4 bases; nucleotides not matched to a gene: 8. The length of the CDR3 is 15 residues. The CDR3, as DNA: TGCAGTGCTAGCTGGGGGGGGGTGAGCACCGGGGAGCTGTTTTTT. This translates into CSASWGGVSTGELFF.

Worth noting for this clonotype: A single base separates this from a much larger clone, so it may be a read error. The rearrangement uses TRBV4-1 and TRBJ1-6; no clear D. Deletions cut 2 bases from V and 8 bases from J, with 7 bases between. This CDR3 is 13 amino acids long. Germline V gene sequence: CDR1 MGHRA, CDR2 YSYEKL. CDR3 amino acids: CASSQISDSPLHF. In nucleotides, the CDR3 is TGCGCCAGCAGCCAAATCAGCGATTCACCCCTCCACTTT.

This clonotype was detected only a few times. The rearrangement links TRBV7-8 to TRBJ2-1; 8 nucleotides line up with TRBD2. With 5 bases clipped from V and 0 bases from J, the junction kept 9 bases outside the gene matches. The CDR3 runs 17 residues. Germline CDR1 SGHVS, CDR2 FQNEAQ. The CDR3 is CASSPSSLAASYNEQFF. The CDR3 DNA reads TGTGCCAGCAGCCCCTCTTCACTAGCGGCCTCCTACAATGAGCAGTTCTTC.

This clonotype showed up just once. This may be a read error: a much more frequent sequence differs by one nucleotide. The rearrangement uses TRBV20-1 and TRBJ2-1, with 10 bases that match TRBD2. CDR3 length: 13 amino acids. The germline gives CDR1 DFQATT, CDR2 SNEGSKA (reference sequence). CDR3 sequence (DNA): TGCAGTGCTAAAACTAGCGGGGACAATGAGCGGTTCTTC. Amino acid sequence: CSAKTSGDNERFF.

Concerning this clonotype: A much larger clone differs by one base, so this may be a read error. This chain joins TRBV6-2 or TRBV6-3 and TRBJ2-7, with D tentatively TRBD2 (6 bases). From germline, CDR1 is MNHEY and CDR2 SVGEGT. This CDR3 contains 12 residues. The CDR3 spells CAGSQLAREQYF. The CDR3 nucleotides are TGTGCCGGCAGTCAACTAGCACGCGAGCAGTACTTC.

V and J are TRBV29-1 and TRBJ2-5; 11 bases align to TRBD2. Germline V gives CDR1 SQVTM, CDR2 ANQGSEA. Trimming took 7 bases from V and 2 from J; bases not matched to a gene: 6. The CDR3 is 14 residues long. CDR3 DNA sequence: TGCAGCGGCAGACTAGCGGGAAGGCAAGAGACCCAGTACTTC. This encodes CSGRLAGRQETQYF.

Comments on this clonotype: One base away lies a much larger clone, so this may be a sequencing read error. CDR3 nucleotides: TGTGACAGCACCTTGGCAGGGGCTGGGGCCAACGTCCTGACTTTC. This gives the protein CDSTLAGAGANVLTF. The V and J genes are TRBV12-3 or TRBV12-4 and TRBJ2-6; D might be TRBD1 (6 bases). The CDR3 is 15 residues long.

This clonotype was seen repeatedly, ten times or more. The rearrangement joins TRBV6-5 to TRBJ2-2; the D call may be TRBD1 or TRBD2 (5 bases each). The CDR3 covers 16 residues. CDR1 and CDR2 from the germline V gene are MNHEY and SVGAGI. Trimming took off 2 bases at V and 0 bases at J, with 10 bases between the two ends. This chain's CDR3 is CASSYRGTSNTGELFF. CDR3 nucleotides: TGTGCCAGCAGTTACAGAGGGACCTCGAACACCGGGGAGCTGTTTTTT.

In this sample, this clonotype turned up many times. The rearrangement uses TRBV4-1 and TRBJ1-5, with D uncertain. This CDR3 is built from 13 residues. Germline loops: CDR1 MGHRA, CDR2 YSYEKL. V was pared by 2 bases and J by 6 bases, with 8 bases between. For the CDR3, the DNA is TGCGCCAGCAGCCAATTGGAGACTCAGCCCCAGCATTTT. It is translated as CASSQLETQPQHF.

On this clonotype itself: One junction end disagrees with the germline gene, perhaps due to a read error. The chain employs TRBV4-1 and TRBJ1-5, with D possibly matching TRBD1 (6 bases). This CDR3 contains 18 residues. Germline V lookup: CDR1 MGHRA, CDR2 YSYEKL. The CDR3 loop is CANSQVVPRDTLSQPQHF. In nucleotides, the CDR3 is TGCGCCAACAGCCAAGTAGTTCCACGGGACACACTAAGTCAGCCCCAGCATTTT.

As concerns this clonotype: Mismatch with germline at one junction end may stem from a read error. The chain is built from TRBV20-1 and TRBJ2-7, with D perhaps matching TRBD2 (5 bases). Germline CDR1 DFQATT, CDR2 SNEGSKA (reference sequence). The CDR3 loop spans 12 amino acids. The chain's CDR3 is CSASRDSYEHYF. In nucleotides, the CDR3 is TGCAGTGCCTCACGGGATTCCTACGAGCACTACTTC.

V is TRBV13 and J is TRBJ2-5; D may be TRBD1 or TRBD2 (5 bases each). The CDR3 extends over 13 amino acids. Trimming cost V 6 bases and J 3 bases, with 11 bases left between them. The germline V gene encodes CDR1 PRHDT and CDR2 FYEKMQ (reference sequence). The CDR3 DNA reads TGTGCCAGCAGGTTCGGGACGGAAGAGACCCAGTACTTC. This encodes CASRFGTEETQYF.

Comments on this clonotype: One end of the junction does not line up with germline, which may come from a read error. This sequence joins TRBV6-1 and TRBJ2-7; TRBD2 matches 15 bases. The germline gives CDR1 MNHNS, CDR2 SASEGT. The CDR3 is 17 residues long. CDR3 DNA sequence: TGCGCCAGCACCAACCTAAAGGGACTAGCGGGAGGCTACAAGCAGTACTTC. This codes for CASTNLKGLAGGYKQYF.